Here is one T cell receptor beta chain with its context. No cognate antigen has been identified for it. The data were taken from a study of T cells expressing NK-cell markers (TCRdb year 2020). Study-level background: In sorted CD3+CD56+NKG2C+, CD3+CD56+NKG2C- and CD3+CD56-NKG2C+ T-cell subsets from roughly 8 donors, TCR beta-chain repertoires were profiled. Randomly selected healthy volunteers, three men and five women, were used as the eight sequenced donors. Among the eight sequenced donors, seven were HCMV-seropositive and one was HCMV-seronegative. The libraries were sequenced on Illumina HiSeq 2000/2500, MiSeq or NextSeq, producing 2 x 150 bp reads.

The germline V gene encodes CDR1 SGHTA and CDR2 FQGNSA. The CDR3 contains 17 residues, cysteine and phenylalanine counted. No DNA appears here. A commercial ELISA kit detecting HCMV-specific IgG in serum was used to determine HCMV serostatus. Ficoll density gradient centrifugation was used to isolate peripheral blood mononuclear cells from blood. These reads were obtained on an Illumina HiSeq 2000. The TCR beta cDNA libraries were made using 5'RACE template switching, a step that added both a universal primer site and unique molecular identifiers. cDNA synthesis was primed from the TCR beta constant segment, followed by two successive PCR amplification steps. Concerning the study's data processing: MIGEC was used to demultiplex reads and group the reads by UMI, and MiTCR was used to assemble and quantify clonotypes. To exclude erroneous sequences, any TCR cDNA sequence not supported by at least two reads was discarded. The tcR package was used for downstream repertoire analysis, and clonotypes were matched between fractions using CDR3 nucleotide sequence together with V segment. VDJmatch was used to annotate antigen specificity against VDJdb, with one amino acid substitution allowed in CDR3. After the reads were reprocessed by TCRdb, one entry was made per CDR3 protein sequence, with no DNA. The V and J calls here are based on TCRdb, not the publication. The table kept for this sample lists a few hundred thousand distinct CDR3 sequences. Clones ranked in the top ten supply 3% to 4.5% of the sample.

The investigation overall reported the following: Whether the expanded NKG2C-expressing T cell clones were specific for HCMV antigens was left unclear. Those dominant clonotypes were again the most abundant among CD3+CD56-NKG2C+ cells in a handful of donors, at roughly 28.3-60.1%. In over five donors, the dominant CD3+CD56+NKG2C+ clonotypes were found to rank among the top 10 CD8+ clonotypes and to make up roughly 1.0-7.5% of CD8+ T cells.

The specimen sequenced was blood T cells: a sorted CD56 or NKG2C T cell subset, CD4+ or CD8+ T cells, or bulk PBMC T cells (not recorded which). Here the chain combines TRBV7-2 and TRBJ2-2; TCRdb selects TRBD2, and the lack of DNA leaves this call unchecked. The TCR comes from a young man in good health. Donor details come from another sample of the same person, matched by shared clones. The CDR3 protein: CASAAGTAEVRIGELFF.